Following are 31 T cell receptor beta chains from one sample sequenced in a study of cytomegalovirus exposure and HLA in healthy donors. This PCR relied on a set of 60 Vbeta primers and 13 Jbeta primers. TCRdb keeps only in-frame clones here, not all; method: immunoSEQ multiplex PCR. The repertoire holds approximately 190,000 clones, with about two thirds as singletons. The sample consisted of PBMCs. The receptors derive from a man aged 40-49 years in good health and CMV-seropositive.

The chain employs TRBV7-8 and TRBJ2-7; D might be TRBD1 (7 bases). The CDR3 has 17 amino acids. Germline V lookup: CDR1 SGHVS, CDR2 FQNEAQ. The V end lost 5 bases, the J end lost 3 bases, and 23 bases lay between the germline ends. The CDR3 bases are TGTGCCAGCAGCAGGGGGTGGGGCGGGACAGATCACTACGAGCAGTACTTC. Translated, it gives CASSRGWGGTDHYEQYF.

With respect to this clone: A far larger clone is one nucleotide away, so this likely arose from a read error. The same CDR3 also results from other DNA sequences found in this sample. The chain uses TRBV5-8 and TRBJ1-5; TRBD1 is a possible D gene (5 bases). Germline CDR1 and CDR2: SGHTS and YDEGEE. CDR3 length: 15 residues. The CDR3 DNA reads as TGCGCCAGCAGCATTCAGGGTTTTAGCAATCAGCCCCAGCATTTT. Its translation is CASSIQGFSNQPQHF.

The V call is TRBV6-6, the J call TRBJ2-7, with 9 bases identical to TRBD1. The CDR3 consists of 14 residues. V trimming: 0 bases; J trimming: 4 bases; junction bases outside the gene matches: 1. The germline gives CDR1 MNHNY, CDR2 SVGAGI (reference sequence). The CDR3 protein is CASSYSDRGYEQYF. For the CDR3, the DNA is TGTGCCAGCAGTTACTCGGACAGGGGATACGAGCAGTACTTC.

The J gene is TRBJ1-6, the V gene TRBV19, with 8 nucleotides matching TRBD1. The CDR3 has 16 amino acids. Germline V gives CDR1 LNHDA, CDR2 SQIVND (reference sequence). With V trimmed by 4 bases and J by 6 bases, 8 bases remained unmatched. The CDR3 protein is CASSTRGTGLNSPLHF. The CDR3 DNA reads TGTGCCAGTAGTACCCGGGGGACAGGCCTTAATTCACCCCTCCACTTT.

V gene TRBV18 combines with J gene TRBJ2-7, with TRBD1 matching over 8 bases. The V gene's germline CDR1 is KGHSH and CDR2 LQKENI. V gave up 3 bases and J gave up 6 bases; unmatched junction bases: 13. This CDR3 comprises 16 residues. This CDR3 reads CASSPSGTGGWREQYF. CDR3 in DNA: TGTGCCAGCTCACCCTCCGGGACAGGCGGTTGGCGCGAGCAGTACTTC.

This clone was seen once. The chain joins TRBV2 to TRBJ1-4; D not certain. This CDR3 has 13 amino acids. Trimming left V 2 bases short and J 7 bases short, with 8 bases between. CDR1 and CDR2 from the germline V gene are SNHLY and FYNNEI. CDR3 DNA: TGTGCCAGCAGTGAATCTTACAGTGAAAAACTGTTTTTT. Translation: CASSESYSEKLFF.

CDR3 bases: TGCGCCAGCAGAGCGGACGGGGACAGGGGCGCAACTAATGAAAAACTGTTTTTT. This sequence encodes CASRADGDRGATNEKLFF. V is TRBV10-1 and J is TRBJ1-4; 10 positions match TRBD1. The length of the CDR3 is 18 residues. V was pared by 6 bases and J by 0 bases, with 10 bases of the junction left unmatched. Germline loops: CDR1 WNHNN, CDR2 SYGVQD (reference sequence).

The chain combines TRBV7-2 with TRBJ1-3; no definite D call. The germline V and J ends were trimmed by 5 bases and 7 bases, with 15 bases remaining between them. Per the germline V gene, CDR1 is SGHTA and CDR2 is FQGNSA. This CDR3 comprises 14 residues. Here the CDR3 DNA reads TGTGCCAGCAGCCAACTGGCAATCGGGAACACCATATATTTT. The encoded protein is CASSQLAIGNTIYF.

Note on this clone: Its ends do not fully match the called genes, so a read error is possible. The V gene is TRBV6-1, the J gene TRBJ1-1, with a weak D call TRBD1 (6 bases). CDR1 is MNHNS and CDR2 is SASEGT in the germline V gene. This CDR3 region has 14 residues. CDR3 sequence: CASSEFRGNTEASF. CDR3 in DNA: TGTGCCAGCAGTGAATTTAGGGGGAACACTGAAGCTTCCTTT.

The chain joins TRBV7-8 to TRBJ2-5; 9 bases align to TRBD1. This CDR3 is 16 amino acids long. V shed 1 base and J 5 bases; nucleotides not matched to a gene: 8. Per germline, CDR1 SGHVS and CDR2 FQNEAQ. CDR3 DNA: TGTGCCAGCAGCTTAGTCTGGACAGGGGTCGGGGAGACCCAGTACTTC. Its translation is CASSLVWTGVGETQYF.

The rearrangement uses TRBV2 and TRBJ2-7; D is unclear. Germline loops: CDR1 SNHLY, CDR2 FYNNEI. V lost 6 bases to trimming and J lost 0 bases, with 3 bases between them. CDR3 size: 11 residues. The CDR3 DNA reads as TGTGCCAGCAGCGTCTCCTACGAGCAGTACTTC. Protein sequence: CASSVSYEQYF. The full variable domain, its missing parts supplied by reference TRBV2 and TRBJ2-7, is EPEVTQTPSHQVTQMGQEVILRCVPISNHLYFYWYRQILGQKVEFLVSFYNNEISEKSEIFDDQFSVERPDGSNFTLKIRSTKLEDSAMYFCASSVSYEQYFGPGTRLTVT.

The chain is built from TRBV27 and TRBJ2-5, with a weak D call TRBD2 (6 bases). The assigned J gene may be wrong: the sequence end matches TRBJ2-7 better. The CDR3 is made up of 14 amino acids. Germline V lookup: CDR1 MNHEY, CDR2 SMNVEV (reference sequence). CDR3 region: CASSLGGNPYEQYF. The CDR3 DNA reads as TGTGCCAGCAGCCTAGGAGGGAACCCCTACGAGCAGTACTTC.

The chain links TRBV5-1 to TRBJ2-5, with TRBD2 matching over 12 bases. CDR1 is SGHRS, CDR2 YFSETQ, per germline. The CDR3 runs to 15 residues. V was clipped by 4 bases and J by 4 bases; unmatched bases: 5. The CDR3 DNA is TGCGCCAGCAGCGCGGCTAGCGGGGGGGGAGAGACCCAGTACTTC. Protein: CASSAASGGGETQYF. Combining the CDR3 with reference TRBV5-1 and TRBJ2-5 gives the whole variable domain KAGVTQTPRYLIKTRGQQVTLSCSPISGHRSVSWYQQTPGQGLQFLFEYFSETQRNKGNFPGRFSGRQFSNSRSEMNVSTLELGDSALYLCASSAASGGGETQYFGPGTRLLVL.

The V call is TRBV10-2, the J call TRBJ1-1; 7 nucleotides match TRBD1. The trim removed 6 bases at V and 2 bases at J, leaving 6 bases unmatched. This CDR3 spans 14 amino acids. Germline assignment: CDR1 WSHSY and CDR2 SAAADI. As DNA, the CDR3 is TGCGCCAGCAGATCGACAGGGCTAAACACTGAAGCTTTCTTT. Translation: CASRSTGLNTEAFF.

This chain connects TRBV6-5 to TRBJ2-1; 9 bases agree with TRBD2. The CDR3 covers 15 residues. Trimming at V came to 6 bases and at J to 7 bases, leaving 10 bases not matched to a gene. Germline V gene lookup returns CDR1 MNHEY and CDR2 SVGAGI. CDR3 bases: TGTGCCAGCAGCCACCGTCGCGGGGGGGCAAATGAGCAGTTCTTC. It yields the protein CASSHRRGGANEQFF.

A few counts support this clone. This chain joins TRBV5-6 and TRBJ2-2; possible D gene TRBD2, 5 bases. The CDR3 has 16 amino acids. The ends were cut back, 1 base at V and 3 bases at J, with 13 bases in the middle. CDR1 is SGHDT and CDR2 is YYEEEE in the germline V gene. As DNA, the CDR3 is TGTGCCAGCAGCTTGTTAGGAGAGGGATACACCGGGGAGCTGTTTTTT. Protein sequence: CASSLLGEGYTGELFF.

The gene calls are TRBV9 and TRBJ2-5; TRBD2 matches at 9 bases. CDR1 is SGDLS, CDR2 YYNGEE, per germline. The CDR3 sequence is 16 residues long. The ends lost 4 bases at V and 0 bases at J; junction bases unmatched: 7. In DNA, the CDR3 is TGTGCCAGCAGCTTAAGCGGGGGGACGTACCAAGAGACCCAGTACTTC. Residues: CASSLSGGTYQETQYF. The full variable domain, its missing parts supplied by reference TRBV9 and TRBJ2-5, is DSGVTQTPKHLITATGQRVTLRCSPRSGDLSVYWYQQSLDQGLQFLIQYYNGEERAKGNILERFSAQQFPDLHSELNLSSLELGDSALYFCASSLSGGTYQETQYFGPGTRLLVL.

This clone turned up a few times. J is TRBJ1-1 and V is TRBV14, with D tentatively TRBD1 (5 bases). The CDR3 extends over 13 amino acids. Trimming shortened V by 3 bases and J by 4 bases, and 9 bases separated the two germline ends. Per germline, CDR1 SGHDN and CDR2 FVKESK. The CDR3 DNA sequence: TGTGCCAGCAGCCAGTCCAGGGCCACTGAAGCTTTCTTT. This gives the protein CASSQSRATEAFF.

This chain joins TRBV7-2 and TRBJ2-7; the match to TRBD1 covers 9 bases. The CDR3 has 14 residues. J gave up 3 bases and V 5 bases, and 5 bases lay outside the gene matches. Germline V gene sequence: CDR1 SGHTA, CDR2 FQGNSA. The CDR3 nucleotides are TGTGCCAGCAGCCTCCTGGGACAGGGCTACGAGCAGTACTTC. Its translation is CASSLLGQGYEQYF. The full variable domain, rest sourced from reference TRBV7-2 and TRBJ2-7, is GAGVSQSPSNKVTEKGKDVELRCDPISGHTALYWYRQSLGQGLEFLIYFQGNSAPDKSGLPSDRFSAERTGGSVSTLTIQRTQQEDSAVYLCASSLLGQGYEQYFGPGTRLTVT.

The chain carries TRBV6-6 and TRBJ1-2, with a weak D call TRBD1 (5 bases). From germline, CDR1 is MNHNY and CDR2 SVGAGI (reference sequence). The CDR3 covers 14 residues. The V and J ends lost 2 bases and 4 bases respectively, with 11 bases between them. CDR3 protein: CASSYRDSGYGYTF. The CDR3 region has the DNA TGTGCCAGCAGTTACAGGGACTCCGGCTATGGCTACACCTTC.

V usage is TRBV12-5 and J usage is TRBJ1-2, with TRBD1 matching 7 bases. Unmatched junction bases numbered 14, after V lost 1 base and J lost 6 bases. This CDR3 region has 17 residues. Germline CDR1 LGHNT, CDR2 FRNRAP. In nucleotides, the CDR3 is TGTGCTAGTGGTTTGGAAGGAGACAGGGTTGGATTAGATGGCTACACCTTC. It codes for CASGLEGDRVGLDGYTF. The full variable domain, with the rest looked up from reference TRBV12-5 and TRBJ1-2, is DARVTQTPRHKVTEMGQEVTMRCQPILGHNTVFWYRQTMMQGLELLAYFRNRAPLDDSGMPKDRFSAEMPDATLATLKIQPSEPRDSAVYFCASGLEGDRVGLDGYTFGSGTRLTVV.

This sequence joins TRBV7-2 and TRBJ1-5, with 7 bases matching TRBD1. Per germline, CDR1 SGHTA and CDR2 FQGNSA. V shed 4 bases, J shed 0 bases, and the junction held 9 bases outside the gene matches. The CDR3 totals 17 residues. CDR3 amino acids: CASSSLRDSYSNQPQHF. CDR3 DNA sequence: TGTGCCAGCAGCTCCCTCCGGGACAGCTATAGCAATCAGCCCCAGCATTTT.

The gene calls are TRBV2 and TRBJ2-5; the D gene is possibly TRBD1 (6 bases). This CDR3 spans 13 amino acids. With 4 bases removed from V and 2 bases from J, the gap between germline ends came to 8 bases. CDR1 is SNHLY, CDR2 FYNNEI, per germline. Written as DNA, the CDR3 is TGTGCCAGCAGTGGGACAGCTCAAGAGACCCAGTACTTC. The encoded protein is CASSGTAQETQYF.

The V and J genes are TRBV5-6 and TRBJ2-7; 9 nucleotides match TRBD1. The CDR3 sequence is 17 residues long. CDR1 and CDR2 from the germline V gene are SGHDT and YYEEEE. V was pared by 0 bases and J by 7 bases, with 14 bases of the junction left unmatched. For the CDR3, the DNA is TGTGCCAGCAGCTTGGGACCCACCGGGACAGGGTTCGGAGAGCAGTACTTC. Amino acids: CASSLGPTGTGFGEQYF.

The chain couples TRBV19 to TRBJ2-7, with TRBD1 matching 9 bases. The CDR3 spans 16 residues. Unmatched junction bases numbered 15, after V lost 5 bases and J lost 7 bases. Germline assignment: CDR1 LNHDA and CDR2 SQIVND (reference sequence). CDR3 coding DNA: TGTGCCAGTAGTTCCCAGGTTGGGACAGGGTTGCGTGAGCAGTACTTC. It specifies CASSSQVGTGLREQYF.

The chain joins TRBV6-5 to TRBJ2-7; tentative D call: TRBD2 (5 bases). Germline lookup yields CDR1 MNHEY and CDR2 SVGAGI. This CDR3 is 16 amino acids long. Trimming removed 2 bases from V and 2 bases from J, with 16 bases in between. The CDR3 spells CASSYGSDYFAYEQYF. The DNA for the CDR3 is TGTGCCAGCAGTTACGGCAGCGACTATTTTGCCTACGAGCAGTACTTC.

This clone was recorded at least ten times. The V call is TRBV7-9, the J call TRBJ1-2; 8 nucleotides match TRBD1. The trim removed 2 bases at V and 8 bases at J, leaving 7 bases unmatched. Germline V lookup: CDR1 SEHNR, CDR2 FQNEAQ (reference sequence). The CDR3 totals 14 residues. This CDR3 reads CASSLLTGEEGYTF. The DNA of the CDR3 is TGTGCCAGCAGCTTACTGACAGGGGAGGAGGGCTACACCTTC.

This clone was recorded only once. CDR3 DNA: TGTGCCAGCAGTTTGGGTGGCAGGTTTACCTACGAGCAGTACTTC. It specifies CASSLGGRFTYEQYF. The gene calls are TRBV27 and TRBJ2-7; D is undetermined. Germline CDR1 and CDR2: MNHEY and SMNVEV (reference sequence). The ends were cut back, 3 bases at V and 2 bases at J, with 14 bases in the middle. There are 15 residues in the CDR3.

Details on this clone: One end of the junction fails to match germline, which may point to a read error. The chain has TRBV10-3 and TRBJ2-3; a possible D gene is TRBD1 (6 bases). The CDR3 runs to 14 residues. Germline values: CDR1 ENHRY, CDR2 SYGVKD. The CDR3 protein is CAISLARDTDTQSF. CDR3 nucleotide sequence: TGTGCCATCAGTCTTGCCAGGGACACAGATACGCAGTCTTTT.

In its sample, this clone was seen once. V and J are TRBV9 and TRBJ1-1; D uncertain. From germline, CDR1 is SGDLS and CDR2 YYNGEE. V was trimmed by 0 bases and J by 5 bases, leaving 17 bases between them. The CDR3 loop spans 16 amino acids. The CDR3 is CASSVAQWGPGTEAFF. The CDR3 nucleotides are TGTGCCAGCAGCGTAGCTCAGTGGGGTCCGGGGACTGAAGCTTTCTTT.

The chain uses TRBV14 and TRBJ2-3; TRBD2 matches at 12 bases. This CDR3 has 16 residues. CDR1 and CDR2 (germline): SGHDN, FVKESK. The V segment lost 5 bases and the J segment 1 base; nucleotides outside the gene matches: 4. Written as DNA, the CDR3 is TGTGCCAGCAGCTCCTGGACTAGCGGGGGCACAGATACGCAGTATTTT. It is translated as CASSSWTSGGTDTQYF.